This TCR beta chain comes out of a study of T cells in Graves' hyperthyroidism and ophthalmopathy. Study observations and caveats: Blood shared most expanded thyroid clonotypes above 0.001.

What was amplified from RNA transcripts were TCR beta CDR3 regions. In the first-round RT-PCR of the TCR CDR3, the HTBI primer set was used. TCRdb re-called the multiplex PCR reads with MiXCR, one entry per CDR3 protein. The sample has around 600,000 distinct CDR3 sequences, more than 13% seen once; the top ten hold around 7%. This clonotype was counted ten times or more. What it recognizes is unknown. Ophthalmopathy patients had Clinical Activity Score at least 3, NOSPECS grade at least 4, duration under 3 months. The PBMCs were sourced from fresh peripheral blood (about 10 ml). The CDR3 loop spans 15 amino acids. Looked up from germline, CDR1 is SGHTA and CDR2 is FQGNSA. Trimming left V 0 bases short and J 3 bases short, with 9 bases between.

This sequence joins TRBV7-2 and TRBJ2-1, with unresolved D. Sequencing was done on a sample of blood. The source is a young woman with Graves' ophthalmopathy. The CDR3 DNA is TGTGCCAGCAGCTTAGCCTACTATGACTACAATGAGCAGTTCTTC. It codes for CASSLAYYDYNEQFF.